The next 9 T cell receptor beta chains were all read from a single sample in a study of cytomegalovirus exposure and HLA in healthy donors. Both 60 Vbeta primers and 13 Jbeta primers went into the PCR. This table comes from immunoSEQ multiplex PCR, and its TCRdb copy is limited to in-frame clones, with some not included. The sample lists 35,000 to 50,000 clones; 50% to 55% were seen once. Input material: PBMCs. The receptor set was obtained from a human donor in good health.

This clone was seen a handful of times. CDR3 in amino acids: CASSQSLANGEQYF. CDR3 nucleotides: TGTGCCAGCAGCCAATCACTAGCGAACGGAGAGCAGTACTTC. The rearrangement joins TRBV14 to TRBJ2-7; TRBD2 matches at 7 bases. The CDR3 has 14 amino acids. V trimming: 2 bases; J trimming: 7 bases; junction bases outside the gene matches: 8. The V gene's germline CDR1 is SGHDN and CDR2 FVKESK. The whole variable domain, filled in from reference TRBV14 and TRBJ2-7, reads EAGVTQFPSHSVIEKGQTVTLRCDPISGHDNLYWYRRVMGKEIKFLLHFVKESKQDESGMPNNRFLAERTGGTYSTLKVQPAELEDSGVYFCASSQSLANGEQYFGPGTRLTVT.

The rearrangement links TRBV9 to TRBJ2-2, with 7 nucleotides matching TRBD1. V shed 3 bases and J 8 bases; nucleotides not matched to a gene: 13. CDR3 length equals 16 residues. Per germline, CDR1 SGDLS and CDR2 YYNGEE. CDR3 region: CASSAEGALGAGELFF. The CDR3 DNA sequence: TGTGCCAGCAGCGCCGAGGGGGCTCTAGGGGCGGGGGAGCTGTTTTTT.

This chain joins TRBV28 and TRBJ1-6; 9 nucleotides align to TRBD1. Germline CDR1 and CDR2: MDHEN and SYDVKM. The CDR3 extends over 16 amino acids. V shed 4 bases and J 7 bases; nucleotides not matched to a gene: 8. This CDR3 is CASSSPGQGRNSPLHF. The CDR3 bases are TGTGCCAGCAGTTCGCCGGGACAGGGAAGAAATTCACCCCTCCACTTT.

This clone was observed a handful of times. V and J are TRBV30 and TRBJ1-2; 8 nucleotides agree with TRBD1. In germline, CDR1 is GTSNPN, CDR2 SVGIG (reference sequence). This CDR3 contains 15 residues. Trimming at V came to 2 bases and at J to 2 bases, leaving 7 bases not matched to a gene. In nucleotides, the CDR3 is TGTGCCTGGAGTTGGGGGACAGGAAAGAACTATGGCTACACCTTC. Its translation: CAWSWGTGKNYGYTF. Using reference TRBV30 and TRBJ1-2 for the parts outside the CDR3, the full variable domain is SQTIHQWPATLVQPVGSPLSLECTVEGTSNPNLYWYRQAAGRGLQLLFYSVGIGQISSEVPQNLSASRPQDRQFILSSKKLLLSDSGFYLCAWSWGTGKNYGYTFGSGTRLTVV.

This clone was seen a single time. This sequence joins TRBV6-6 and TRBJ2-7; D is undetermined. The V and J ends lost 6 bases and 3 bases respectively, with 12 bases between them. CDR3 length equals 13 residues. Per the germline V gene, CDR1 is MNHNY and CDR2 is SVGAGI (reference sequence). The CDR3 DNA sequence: TGTGCCAGCAGCGTCGGTGAGTTCTACGAGCAGTACTTC. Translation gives CASSVGEFYEQYF.

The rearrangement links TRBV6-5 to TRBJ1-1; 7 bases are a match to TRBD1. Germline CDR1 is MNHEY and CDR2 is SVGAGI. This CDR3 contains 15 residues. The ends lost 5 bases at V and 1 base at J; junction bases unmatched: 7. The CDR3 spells CASSGLDRANTEAFF. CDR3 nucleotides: TGTGCCAGCAGTGGGCTAGACAGGGCGAACACTGAAGCTTTCTTT.

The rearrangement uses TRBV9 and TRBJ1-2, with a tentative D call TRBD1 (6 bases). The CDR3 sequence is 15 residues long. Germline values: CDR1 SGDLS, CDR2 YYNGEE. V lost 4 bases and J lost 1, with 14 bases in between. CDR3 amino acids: CASSPRDKHNYGYTF. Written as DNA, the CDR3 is TGTGCCAGCAGCCCTCGGGACAAACATAACTATGGCTACACCTTC.

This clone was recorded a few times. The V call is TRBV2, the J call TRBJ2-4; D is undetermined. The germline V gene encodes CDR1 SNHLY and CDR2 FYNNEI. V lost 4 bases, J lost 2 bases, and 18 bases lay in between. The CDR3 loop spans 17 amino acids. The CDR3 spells CASSVDSSYSPKNIQYF. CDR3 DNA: TGTGCCAGCAGTGTAGATAGCAGCTATTCCCCCAAAAACATTCAGTACTTC.

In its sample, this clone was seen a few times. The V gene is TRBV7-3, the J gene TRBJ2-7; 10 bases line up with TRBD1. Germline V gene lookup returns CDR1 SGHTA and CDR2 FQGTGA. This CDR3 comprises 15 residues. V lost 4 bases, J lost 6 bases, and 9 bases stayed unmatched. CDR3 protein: CASSSTDRGRSEQYF. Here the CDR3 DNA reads TGTGCCAGCAGCTCTACAGACAGGGGGCGGTCCGAGCAGTACTTC.